These T cell receptor beta chains were read from a single sample in a study of control samples from healthy donors and cancer patients. Clones were sequenced by immunoSEQ multiplex PCR, and TCRdb holds only the in-frame ones, with some missing. The table lists 90,000 or so clones, around 90% of them singletons. The source material was blood. These receptors originate from a woman aged 70-85 years in good health. CDR3s include the opening cysteine and the closing phenylalanine or tryptophan. The D gene is left open where the match is weak. The size entry is marked missing in some rows and otherwise reads once, few, many or a size class.

J: TRBJ1-6; size: few; D: .; V: TRBV27; DNA: TGTGCCAGCAGTGCTGGACAGTTCCCGAATTCACCCCTCCACTTT; CDR3: CASSAGQFPNSPLHF
J: TRBJ2-2; size: .; D: TRBD1; V: TRBV19; DNA: TGTGCCAGTAGTATAAAGGGGGCTATGAACACCGGGGAGCTGTTTTTT; CDR3: CASSIKGAMNTGELFF
J: TRBJ1-1; size: .; D: .; V: TRBV6-5; DNA: TGTGCCAGCAGTTACGGAGTGGGAATGAACACTGAAGCTTTCTTT; CDR3: CASSYGVGMNTEAFF
J: TRBJ1-1; size: once; D: .; V: TRBV29-1; DNA: TGCAGCGCAGACAGTTCCGGGAACACTGAAGCTTTCTTT; CDR3: CSADSSGNTEAFF
J: TRBJ1-4; size: .; D: TRBD1; V: TRBV27; DNA: TGTGCCAGCAGTTTCCTGACCGGGACAGGGTCGAAGGAAAAACTGTTTTTT; CDR3: CASSFLTGTGSKEKLFF
J: TRBJ2-3; size: .; D: TRBD2; V: TRBV6-5; DNA: TGTGCCAGCAGGGACGGACTAGCGACCACAGATACGCAGTATTTT; CDR3: CASRDGLATTDTQYF
J: TRBJ1-1; size: .; D: .; V: TRBV15; DNA: TGTGCCACCAGCAGAGCGGGTGAAAGGGTGGTAGCTTTCTTT; CDR3: CATSRAGERVVAFF
J: TRBJ2-2; size: .; D: .; V: TRBV5-1; DNA: TGCGCCAGCAGCTCCCGTAGCAGGTCGGGCACCGGGGAGCTGTTTTTT; CDR3: CASSSRSRSGTGELFF
J: TRBJ1-1; size: once; D: TRBD1; V: TRBV6-4; DNA: TGTGCCAGCAGGCTATCCCGGGACAGAGGGGAAGCTTTCTTT; CDR3: CASRLSRDRGEAFF
J: TRBJ1-1; size: few; D: .; V: TRBV5-1; DNA: TGCGCCAGCAGCTTACAAGACAGGAGCGAAGCTTTCTTT; CDR3: CASSLQDRSEAFF
J: TRBJ2-5; size: .; D: .; V: TRBV5-8; DNA: TGTGCCAGCAGCCGCCGAGGGGGCGGGAGTGGAGAGACCCAGTACTTC; CDR3: CASSRRGGGSGETQYF
J: TRBJ2-1; size: .; D: .; V: TRBV7-2; DNA: TGTGCCAGCAGCTTAGGGGCTGCCAGATCCTCCTACAATGAGCAGTTCTTC; CDR3: CASSLGAARSSYNEQFF
J: TRBJ1-2; size: .; D: .; V: TRBV6-5; DNA: TGTGCCAGCAGTTACAGCGGGGGTCGCTACTATGGCTACACCTTC; CDR3: CASSYSGGRYYGYTF
J: TRBJ1-2; size: .; D: .; V: TRBV27; DNA: TGTGCCAGCAGTTTATCGGGCACCGGGAGGTATGGCTACACCTTC; CDR3: CASSLSGTGRYGYTF
J: TRBJ1-2; size: .; D: .; V: TRBV6-5; DNA: TGTGCCAGCAGCTATGACAGTAACTATGGCTACACCTTC; CDR3: CASSYDSNYGYTF
J: TRBJ1-5; size: .; D: .; V: TRBV6-5; DNA: TGTGCCAGCAAAACGGGGGGTAGCAATCAGCCCCAGCATTTT; CDR3: CASKTGGSNQPQHF
J: TRBJ1-2; size: once; D: .; V: TRBV5-8; DNA: TGTGCCAGCAGCTCCAGGACAGACATCTATGGCTACACCTTC; CDR3: CASSSRTDIYGYTF
J: TRBJ2-3; size: once; D: TRBD2; V: TRBV19; DNA: TGTGCCAGTAGTGTACTTGGGACTATAGATACGCAGTATTTT; CDR3: CASSVLGTIDTQYF
J: TRBJ1-2; size: .; D: .; V: TRBV5-1; DNA: TGCGCCAGCAGCCCGGAGGGGGGACCTAACTATGGCTACACCTTC; CDR3: CASSPEGGPNYGYTF
J: TRBJ1-2; size: .; D: TRBD1; V: TRBV18; DNA: TGTGCCAGCTCACCCACGACAGGGAGGTCCTATGGCTACACCTTC; CDR3: CASSPTTGRSYGYTF
J: TRBJ1-1; size: few; D: TRBD1; V: TRBV6-1; DNA: TGTGCCAGCAGTGGCGCCCAAAGACAGGGGTTCGCTGAAGCTTTCTTT; CDR3: CASSGAQRQGFAEAFF
J: TRBJ2-1; size: .; D: TRBD2; V: TRBV9; DNA: TGTGCCAGCAGCGCGGGGGGTCTTTACAATGAGCAGTTCTTC; CDR3: CASSAGGLYNEQFF
J: TRBJ1-5; size: .; D: .; V: TRBV6-2/TRBV6-3; DNA: TGTGCCAGCAGTCGCCTATCCTCCAGCACAGGGTTTTATAGCAATCAGCCCCAGCATTTT; CDR3: CASSRLSSSTGFYSNQPQHF
J: TRBJ1-2; size: .; D: TRBD1; V: TRBV4-2; DNA: TGTGCCAGCAGCCATAGACAGGGGGGCTGGTATGGCTACACCTTC; CDR3: CASSHRQGGWYGYTF
J: TRBJ2-1; size: .; D: .; V: TRBV5-1; DNA: TGCGCCAGCAGCCACCCTGGCGGGAATACCTACAATGAGCAGTTCTTC; CDR3: CASSHPGGNTYNEQFF
J: TRBJ1-1; size: few; D: .; V: TRBV3-1/TRBV3-2; DNA: TGTGCCAGCAGCCAGTTCTGGGAGGGTGAAGCTTTCTTT; CDR3: CASSQFWEGEAFF
J: TRBJ2-1; size: .; D: TRBD2; V: TRBV5-1; DNA: TGCGCCAGCAGCCCCACTAGCGGGAGGGTTAATGAGCAGTTCTTC; CDR3: CASSPTSGRVNEQFF
J: TRBJ2-6; size: .; D: .; V: TRBV25-1; DNA: TGTGCCAGCAGCGGCCGTGTCTCTGGGGCCAACGTCCTGACTTTC; CDR3: CASSGRVSGANVLTF
J: TRBJ1-3; size: .; D: .; V: TRBV7-5; DNA: TGTGCCAGAAGCTCGTCTAATAACGCGGGAAACACCATATATTTT; CDR3: CARSSSNNAGNTIYF
J: TRBJ2-7; size: few; D: .; V: TRBV5-6; DNA: TGTGCCAGCAGCCCGACAGGAACCTCCTACGAGCAGTACTTC; CDR3: CASSPTGTSYEQYF
J: TRBJ2-1; size: .; D: TRBD2; V: TRBV2; DNA: TGTGCCAGCACCGGGACTAGCGGGAGTAGTGAGCAGTTCTTC; CDR3: CASTGTSGSSEQFF
J: TRBJ2-7; size: .; D: .; V: TRBV12-3/TRBV12-4; DNA: TGTGCCAGCAGTTTAGATCCCTCCTACGAGCAGTACTTC; CDR3: CASSLDPSYEQYF
J: TRBJ2-5; size: .; D: TRBD1; V: TRBV5-4; DNA: TGTGCCAGCAGCTGGGGACAGGGCCAAGAGACCCAGTACTTC; CDR3: CASSWGQGQETQYF
J: TRBJ1-2; size: .; D: .; V: TRBV7-2; DNA: TGTGCCAGCAGCTACATGACAGGCAGTGGGACCTATGGCTACACCTTC; CDR3: CASSYMTGSGTYGYTF
J: TRBJ1-2; size: .; D: .; V: TRBV13; DNA: TGTGCCAGCAGCCCGAACACCTTC; CDR3: CASSPNTF
J: TRBJ1-3; size: .; D: TRBD1; V: TRBV12-3/TRBV12-4; DNA: TGTGCCAGCAGTTTAGGACAGGGCAACACCATATATTTT; CDR3: CASSLGQGNTIYF
J: TRBJ1-5; size: .; D: TRBD1; V: TRBV6-6; DNA: TGTGCCAGCAGTTCGGACAGGGACAATCAGCCCCAGCATTTT; CDR3: CASSSDRDNQPQHF
J: TRBJ2-2; size: .; D: .; V: TRBV6-2/TRBV6-3; DNA: TGTGCCAGCAGTTACTCGATTTCCGGGGAGCTGTTTTTT; CDR3: CASSYSISGELFF
J: TRBJ1-1; size: .; D: .; V: TRBV12-3/TRBV12-4; DNA: TGTGCCAGCAGTTTAGGAAGAAACACTGAAGCTTTCTTT; CDR3: CASSLGRNTEAFF
J: TRBJ2-2; size: .; D: .; V: TRBV7-9; DNA: TGTGCCAGCAGCTTACGGGGGGCGCAGGCCGGGGAGCTGTTTTTT; CDR3: CASSLRGAQAGELFF
J: TRBJ1-6; size: .; D: TRBD1; V: TRBV9; DNA: TGTGCCAGCAGCGCGGGACAGGGAGGTAATTCACCCCTCCACTTT; CDR3: CASSAGQGGNSPLHF
J: TRBJ1-2; size: once; D: .; V: TRBV5-6; DNA: TGTGCCAGCAGCTTGGTTTCGGCAGGGAATGGCTACACCTTC; CDR3: CASSLVSAGNGYTF
J: TRBJ1-5; size: .; D: .; V: TRBV6-6; DNA: TGTGCCAGCAGTTATCTATACAGGGTGAATCAGCCCCAGCATTTT; CDR3: CASSYLYRVNQPQHF
J: TRBJ2-4; size: .; D: .; V: TRBV18; DNA: TGTGCCAGCTCACCCGACCCAGTAGCCAAAAACATTCAGTACTTC; CDR3: CASSPDPVAKNIQYF
J: TRBJ1-1; size: .; D: .; V: TRBV25-1; DNA: TGTGCCAGCAGTGAGGACAGCCGGAACACTGAAGCTTTCTTT; CDR3: CASSEDSRNTEAFF
J: TRBJ1-5; size: .; D: .; V: TRBV7-8; DNA: TGTGCCAGCAGCTTAGGGACACCTGGGGGCAATCAGCCCCAGCATTTT; CDR3: CASSLGTPGGNQPQHF
J: TRBJ1-1; size: .; D: .; V: TRBV11-2; DNA: TGTGCCAGCAGCTTAGAGGGGGTTGGGACTGAAGCTTTCTTT; CDR3: CASSLEGVGTEAFF
J: TRBJ2-7; size: .; D: .; V: TRBV7-8; DNA: TGTGCCAGCAGCTTTTCAGAGGGTTCCTACGAGCAGTACTTC; CDR3: CASSFSEGSYEQYF
J: TRBJ1-2; size: few; D: TRBD1; V: TRBV30; DNA: TGTGCCTGGAGTGCGGGGACAGGGAAGGATGGCTACACCTTC; CDR3: CAWSAGTGKDGYTF
J: TRBJ1-1; size: .; D: .; V: TRBV12-3/TRBV12-4; DNA: TGTGCCAGCAGCCCATCATCGGGGGCTGAAGCTTTCTTT; CDR3: CASSPSSGAEAFF
J: TRBJ2-2; size: .; D: TRBD2; V: TRBV30; DNA: TGTGCCTGGAGTGGGGGAGGGAGGGAGCTGTTTTTT; CDR3: CAWSGGGRELFF
J: TRBJ1-1; size: .; D: .; V: TRBV6-5; DNA: TGTGCCAGCACCGGGACATTGAACACTGAAGCTTTCTTT; CDR3: CASTGTLNTEAFF
J: TRBJ2-1; size: .; D: TRBD1; V: TRBV11-2; DNA: TGTGCCAGCAGCTTAGAGAATCAGGGGGCGACGGATGAGCAGTTCTTC; CDR3: CASSLENQGATDEQFF
J: TRBJ2-7; size: .; D: .; V: TRBV5-6; DNA: TGTGCCAGCAGCTCCGGGGACTCTCGCCTACGGGAGCAGTACTTC; CDR3: CASSSGDSRLREQYF
J: TRBJ2-3; size: .; D: .; V: TRBV2; DNA: TGTGCCAGCGAGGGGGGGTCCCTCGTGAGAGATACGCAGTATTTT; CDR3: CASEGGSLVRDTQYF
J: TRBJ1-3; size: .; D: .; V: TRBV5-1; DNA: TGCGCCAGCAGCATAAACCAGGGAGACACCATATATTTT; CDR3: CASSINQGDTIYF
J: TRBJ2-7; size: .; D: .; V: TRBV5-4; DNA: TGTGCCAGCAGCGGAAAGACAGGAGTTGCGTCCGAGCAGTACTTC; CDR3: CASSGKTGVASEQYF